These 11 T cell receptor beta chains were all obtained from the same sample, sequenced in a study of T cells in women clearing cervical HPV infection. Assay used: immunoSEQ multiplex PCR; TCRdb lists only in-frame clones, some missing. Its clone listing holds tens of thousands of clones. Sequencing used blood buffy coat. All receptors come from a woman between 18 and 75 years old with a cervical HPV16 infection that either progressed to CIN3+ or cleared (not recorded which).

Notes on this clone: The read is 3 residues too short to cover the CDR3 end, so that end is filled in from the germline J gene. The chain couples TRBV7-9 to TRBJ1-1; D uncertain. From germline, CDR1 is SEHNR and CDR2 FQNEAQ (reference sequence). The CDR3 spans 12 residues. Trimming took off 5 bases at V and 1 base at J, with 5 bases between the two ends. The DNA read from the CDR3 is TGTGCCAGCAGCGTATCGAACACTGAA. Translated: CASSVSNTE. From start to end, the CDR3 is CASSVSNTEAFF.

About this clone itself: The read terminates 3 residues ahead of where the CDR3 ends, so the germline J gene completes it. The chain links TRBV6-1 to TRBJ2-7, with unresolved D. The CDR3 covers 11 residues. V lost 3 bases, J lost 4 bases, and 4 bases lay in between. The germline V gene encodes CDR1 MNHNS and CDR2 SASEGT. Here the CDR3 reads CASSDYYEQYF. The DNA read from the CDR3 is TGTGCCAGCAGTGATTATTACGAG.

Regarding this clone: Read data end 3 residues before the CDR3 end; the end is taken from the germline J gene. The chain is built from TRBV7-2 and TRBJ1-2, with 7 bases matching TRBD1. The CDR3 runs to 14 residues. From germline, CDR1 is SGHTA and CDR2 FQGNSA. The CDR3 protein is CASSSPGQKLDYTF. The covered CDR3 bases are TGTGCCAGCAGCTCCCCGGGACAGAAGCTCGAC.

For this clone: The read is 3 residues too short to cover the CDR3 end, so that end is filled in from the germline J gene. The V and J genes are TRBV6-2 or TRBV6-3 and TRBJ2-3; D not resolved. CDR1 and CDR2 from the germline V gene are MNHEY and SVGEGT. This CDR3 spans 13 amino acids. V was cut by 6 bases and J by 2 bases, with 9 bases left in between. The CDR3 reads CASSRDNTDTQYF. The sequenced part of the CDR3 DNA is TGTGCCAGCAGCCGCGATAACACAGATACG.

A remark on this clone: The sequence runs out 3 residues before the end of the CDR3; the remainder is reconstructed from the germline J gene. The gene calls are TRBV11-2 and TRBJ2-7; no clear D. Germline-derived CDR1 and CDR2 are SGHAT and FQNNGV. V lost 5 bases to trimming and J lost 2 bases, with 7 bases between them. The CDR3 has 12 residues. CDR3 DNA, as far as it was read: TGTGCCAGCAGCATCCTAACCTACGAG. Protein: CASSILTYE. The complete CDR3 reads CASSILTYEQYF.

To note about this clone: The read terminates 3 residues ahead of where the CDR3 ends, so the germline J gene completes it. The chain recombines TRBV5-1 with TRBJ1-4; D possibly corresponds to TRBD1 (6 bases). Per the germline V gene, CDR1 is SGHRS and CDR2 is YFSETQ. CDR3 size: 14 residues. V lost 0 bases to trimming and J lost 8 bases, with 11 bases between them. The CDR3 bases that were read are TGCGCCAGCAGCTTGGTAGGGGGTGAGGAAAAA. Translation gives CASSLVGGEEK. The entire CDR3 reads CASSLVGGEEKLFF.

Turning to this clone: The read terminates 3 residues ahead of where the CDR3 ends, so the germline J gene completes it. V usage is TRBV23-1 and J usage is TRBJ2-2, with D possibly TRBD1 on 6 matching bases. TRBV23-1 is marked as an open reading frame, function uncertain. This CDR3 region has 13 residues. The sequenced CDR3 bases are TGCGCCAGCAGTTCACACAGGGTCTCACCG. It is translated as CASSSHRVSP. The entire CDR3 protein reads CASSSHRVSPLFF.

As concerns this clone: The CDR3 end is not reached by the read, which stops 3 residues before it; the germline J gene fills it in. This chain uses TRBV15 with TRBJ1-1; possible D gene TRBD1, 5 bases. The V gene lost 4 bases and the J gene lost 5 bases, with 11 bases spanning the gap. This CDR3 has 13 residues. CDR1 and CDR2 (germline): LNHNV, YYDKDF (reference sequence). Partial CDR3 DNA: TGTGCCACCAGCAAAGAGGGGCGGACTGAA. Protein product: CATSKEGRTE. The whole CDR3 protein is CATSKEGRTEAFF. The variable domain in full, with the rest retrieved from reference TRBV15 and TRBJ1-1, is DAMVIQNPRYQVTQFGKPVTLSCSQTLNHNVMYWYQQKSSQAPKLLFHYYDKDFNNEADTPDNFQSRRPNTSFCFLDIRSPGLGDTAMYLCATSKEGRTEAFFGQGTRLTVV.

In regard to this clone: The CDR3 extends 3 residues past the end of the read, so its final part is completed from the germline J gene. The chain recombines TRBV19 with TRBJ1-5; 8 nucleotides line up with TRBD1. Per germline, CDR1 LNHDA and CDR2 SQIVND (reference sequence). Unmatched junction bases numbered 4, after V lost 4 bases and J lost 5 bases. The CDR3 runs to 14 residues. The CDR3 spells CASSTQGAHQPQHF. The sequenced CDR3 bases are TGTGCCAGTAGTACCCAGGGGGCACATCAGCCC. Supplemented by reference TRBV19 and TRBJ1-5, the full variable domain reads DGGITQSPKYLFRKEGQNVTLSCEQNLNHDAMYWYRQDPGQGLRLIYYSQIVNDFQKGDIAEGYSVSREKKESFPLTVTSAQKNPTAFYLCASSTQGAHQPQHFGDGTRLSIL.

Worth noting for this clone: The read terminates 3 residues ahead of where the CDR3 ends, so the germline J gene completes it. The V call is TRBV5-5, the J call TRBJ2-2; TRBD2 might be the D (7 bases). V was cut by 4 bases and J by 7 bases, with 17 bases left in between. This CDR3 comprises 15 residues. CDR1 is SGHKS and CDR2 is YYEKEE in the germline V gene (reference sequence). CDR3 bases read: TGTGCCAGCAGCCCTGTCGGGGGGCTGGTCGGGGAG. Protein product: CASSPVGGLVGE. The whole CDR3 sequence reads CASSPVGGLVGELFF. Filled out from reference TRBV5-5 and TRBJ2-2, the complete variable domain reads DAGVTQSPTHLIKTRGQQVTLRCSPISGHKSVSWYQQVLGQGPQFIFQYYEKEERGRGNFPDRFSARQFPNYSSELNVNALLLGDSALYLCASSPVGGLVGELFFGEGSRLTVL.

Remarks on this clone: The CDR3 extends 3 residues past the end of the read, so its final part is completed from the germline J gene. V gene TRBV2 combines with J gene TRBJ1-1, with D perhaps matching TRBD1 (5 bases). The CDR3 extends over 15 amino acids. The germline V and J ends were trimmed by 8 bases and 4 bases, with 20 bases remaining between them. Germline lookup yields CDR1 SNHLY and CDR2 FYNNEI. CDR3 sequence: CASGTQSSTLTEAFF. The DNA read from the CDR3 is TGTGCCAGCGGGACTCAGTCAAGCACCCTCACTGAA.